The 21 T cell receptor beta chains reported below all come from one sample, sequenced in a study of tumor and adjacent non-tumor tissue in lung cancer. The library came from three nested PCR rounds adapted from ARM-PCR protocols. TCRdb re-called the multiplex PCR reads through MiXCR, storing one row per CDR3 protein. The sample includes under 150,000 distinct CDR3 sequences, 60% to 70% of them seen just once. RNA was extracted from bulk tissue without any cell sorting. The specimen sequenced was lung tumor tissue. The receptor set was obtained from a man aged 60 to 75 with small cell lung cancer.

A note on this clonotype: Without the conserved terminal phenylalanine or tryptophan, this CDR3 likely stems from a read error. The chain carries TRBV20-1 and TRBJ1-5; tentatively, D is TRBD1 (6 bases). The germline V and J ends were trimmed by 4 bases and 1 base, with 17 bases remaining between them. The germline V gene has CDR1 DFQATT and CDR2 SNEGSKA (reference sequence). CDR3 length: 16 residues. As DNA, the CDR3 is TGCAGTGCTAAGTCCAGGGGAGGATGGAGCAATCAGCCCCAGCATTGT. This sequence encodes CSAKSRGGWSNQPQHC.

On this clonotype: At one boundary the junction diverges from the germline segment, which might be a read error. J is TRBJ1-5 and V is TRBV5-5; possible D gene TRBD1, 6 bases. Looked up from germline, CDR1 is SGHKS and CDR2 is YYEKEE (reference sequence). This CDR3 is 16 amino acids long. CDR3 bases: TGTGCCAGCAGCTGGAGGGGGGGGTCCAGCAATCAGCCCCTGCATTTT. It translates to CASSWRGGSSNQPLHF.

The CDR3 region is CASSLGPLDCEQYF. The CDR3 nucleotides are TGCGCCAGCAGCTTGGGGCCCCTAGACTGCGAGCAGTACTTC. This chain connects TRBV5-1 to TRBJ2-7; D remains ambiguous. This CDR3 is built from 14 residues. V was clipped by 0 bases and J by 6 bases, with 13 bases between them. Germline loops: CDR1 SGHRS, CDR2 YFSETQ.

This clonotype appeared a few times. Since a much larger clone is just one base distant, this may be a read error. The chain links TRBV6-6 to TRBJ1-2; D is undetermined. This CDR3 region has 11 residues. CDR1 is MNHNY and CDR2 is SVGAGI in the germline V gene (reference sequence). The CDR3 is CANSTNYGYTF. The CDR3 DNA reads as TGTGCCAACAGTACTAACTATGGCTACACCTTC.

This clonotype was counted only a few times. Being one base from a much bigger clone, this may be a read error. This chain joins TRBV6-9 and TRBJ1-1; D is unresolved. CDR3 size: 8 residues. CDR1 is MNHGY, CDR2 SVAAGI, per germline. DNA for the CDR3: TGTGTCAGCGGGGAAGCTTTCTTT. This sequence encodes CVSGEAFF.

As for this clonotype: This could be a read error, since a much larger clone is one nucleotide away. A read error is likely, as this CDR3 ends without the conserved phenylalanine or tryptophan. V gene TRBV4-2 combines with J gene TRBJ2-3; D uncertain. The CDR3 has 14 amino acids. The V gene's germline CDR1 is LGHNA and CDR2 YNFKEQ. V was trimmed by 1 base and J by 4 bases, leaving 9 bases between them. The CDR3 coding sequence is TGTGCCAGCAGCCAAGTAGGTGACTCAGATACGCAGTATCTT. It yields the protein CASSQVGDSDTQYL.

In this sample, this clonotype turned up many times. This rearrangement joins TRBV29-1 to TRBJ2-3, with D perhaps matching TRBD1 or TRBD2 (5 bases each). The length of the CDR3 is 13 residues. The V gene's germline CDR1 is SQVTM and CDR2 ANQGSEA. Trimming stripped 6 bases from V and 0 bases from J, with 10 bases between. The CDR3 DNA reads as TGCAGCGTCGGGGACCCTAGCACAGATACGCAGTATTTT. Protein product: CSVGDPSTDTQYF.

Points on this clonotype: The CDR3 ends on some other residue instead of the conserved phenylalanine or tryptophan, so this is likely a read error. Because the CDR3's place on the DNA is in doubt, the DNA is left out and the CDR3 is given as listed by TCRdb. CDR3: CASSVTGTQDYS. The chain couples TRBV11-2 to TRBJ2-5; TRBD1, the table's D call, was not compared with the DNA. Germline loops: CDR1 SGHAT, CDR2 FQNNGV. The CDR3 sequence runs 12 residues, both termini included.

Points on this clonotype: With a much larger clone just one base away, this may be a read error. V gene TRBV4-1 combines with J gene TRBJ2-6; 8 nucleotides line up with TRBD2. Germline CDR1 reads MGHRA; CDR2 reads YSYEKL. The CDR3 has 20 amino acids. The DNA for the CDR3 is TGCTCCAGCAGCCAACTTAGCGGGACATCTCGGCACTCTGGGGCCAACGTCCTGACTTTC. Amino acids: CSSSQLSGTSRHSGANVLTF.

The chain is built from TRBV29-1 and TRBJ1-2, with D unresolved. The V gene lost 2 bases and the J gene lost 10 bases, with 17 bases spanning the gap. CDR3 size: 13 residues. Germline lookup yields CDR1 SQVTM and CDR2 ANQGSEA. The CDR3 DNA is TGCAGCGTTGAAACGGTAGGGAACCATGACTACACCTTC. It encodes CSVETVGNHDYTF.

A note on this clonotype: At one of its ends the junction is not consistent with the germline gene, which may arise from a read error. The rearrangement joins TRBV12-3 or TRBV12-4 to TRBJ2-1, with D possibly TRBD2 on 7 matching bases. There are 12 residues in the CDR3. The CDR3 DNA reads as TGTGCCAACAGTCCGGGGGGCGATGAGCAGTTCTTC. Amino acid sequence: CANSPGGDEQFF.

At least ten counts were recorded for this clonotype. This sequence joins TRBV14 and TRBJ2-5; 9 bases fit TRBD1. CDR3 length: 16 residues. The V segment lost 1 base and the J segment 6 bases; nucleotides outside the gene matches: 9. Germline V lookup: CDR1 SGHDN, CDR2 FVKESK. Written as DNA, the CDR3 is TGTGCCAGCAGCCAAGGGCTGGGGACAGGGCTGCAGACCCAGTACTTC. Translated: CASSQGLGTGLQTQYF.

Regarding this clonotype: The germline gene is not matched at one end of the junction; a read error may be the cause. The chain has TRBV6-6 and TRBJ2-1; 9 bases are a match to TRBD2. The CDR3 extends over 15 amino acids. CDR1 and CDR2 (germline): MNHNY, SVGAGI (reference sequence). Here the CDR3 reads CASSRGRGLYNDQFF. CDR3 nucleotides: TGTGCCAGCAGTCGCGGGAGGGGTCTGTACAATGATCAGTTCTTC.

This clonotype was counted once. A much larger clone sits a single nucleotide away, making a read error possible. V gene TRBV20-1 combines with J gene TRBJ2-5, with D possibly TRBD2 on 6 matching bases. Trimming left V 6 bases short and J 5 bases short, with 22 bases between. Germline CDR1 DFQATT, CDR2 SNEGSKA (reference sequence). CDR3 length equals 15 residues. The CDR3 nucleotides are TGCAGTGCGGGGATACCAGGGACTCCTTCGGAGACCCAGTACTTC. It encodes CSAGIPGTPSETQYF.

On this clonotype itself: At one end the junction does not follow the germline gene, possibly because of a read error. This chain links TRBV12-3 or TRBV12-4 with TRBJ1-5; a weak D match, TRBD1 (5 bases). The CDR3 has 14 residues. CDR3 bases: TGTGCCAGCAGTTCGGGGGTATCGGATCAACCCCAGCATTTT. This encodes CASSSGVSDQPQHF.

This clonotype has ten or more counts. This sequence joins TRBV29-1 and TRBJ2-1; TRBD2 aligns across 11 bases. The CDR3 extends over 12 amino acids. V gave up 8 bases and J gave up 12 bases; unmatched junction bases: 9. Germline CDR1 and CDR2: SQVTM and ANQGSEA. The CDR3 sequence: CSTHLAGGSQFF. The CDR3 region has the DNA TGCAGCACCCATTTAGCGGGAGGGTCGCAGTTCTTC.

Turning to this clonotype: One end of the junction is discordant with germline, which a read error may explain. The chain uses TRBV6-1 and TRBJ1-1; no reliable D call. Per the germline V gene, CDR1 is MNHNS and CDR2 is SASEGT. CDR3 size: 12 residues. The CDR3 region is CASSVMNTGAFF. In DNA form, the CDR3 reads TGTGCCAGCAGTGTCATGAACACTGGAGCTTTCTTT.

With respect to this clonotype: Mismatch with germline at one junction end may stem from a read error. The chain has TRBV20-1 and TRBJ2-7; perhaps TRBD2 as D (6 bases). Germline CDR1 DFQATT, CDR2 SNEGSKA (reference sequence). The length of the CDR3 is 16 residues. This chain's CDR3 is CSATRPSSVRRGEQYF. In nucleotides, the CDR3 is TGTAGTGCTACCCGTCCGTCTAGCGTAAGGAGGGGCGAGCAGTACTTC.

This clonotype was counted only a few times. A single base separates this from a much larger clone, so it may be a read error. The chain carries TRBV11-2 and TRBJ2-7; D possibly corresponds to TRBD2 (7 bases). Germline CDR1 SGHAT, CDR2 FQNNGV. The CDR3 has 15 residues. Here the CDR3 reads CASSQRGGGAGERYF. The CDR3, as DNA: TGTGCCAGCAGCCAGAGGGGTGGGGGGGCTGGCGAGCGGTACTTC.

On this clonotype: This may come from a read error, since a much larger clone is one base off. The chain uses TRBV6-5 and TRBJ1-1; weak D call: TRBD1 (5 bases). Germline CDR1 reads MNHEY; CDR2 reads SVGAGI. The length of the CDR3 is 14 residues. The CDR3 here is CTSSYAPGGTEAFF. CDR3 in DNA: TGTACCAGCAGTTACGCCCCCGGGGGGACTGAAGCTTTCTTT.

As regards this clonotype: A much more abundant neighbour one base away suggests this may be a read error. The chain employs TRBV5-4 and TRBJ2-7; D is perhaps TRBD2 (7 bases). The CDR3 runs to 13 residues. Germline-derived CDR1 and CDR2 are SGHNT and YYREEE (reference sequence). Trimming left V 2 bases short and J 6 bases short, with 12 bases between. The CDR3 sequence is CASSFGGLCEQYV. The CDR3 nucleotides are TGTGCCAGCAGCTTCGGGGGGCTTTGCGAGCAGTACGTC.